The present T cell receptor beta chain was sequenced within a study of T cells after yellow fever vaccination. Whole-study results and caveats: The study noted that FACS-sorted repertoires could contain abundant clonotypes contaminating from the bulk population. Boosting was followed by the reappearance of most primary-vaccination clones (approximately 95% CD4, roughly 90% CD8).

As to this clonotype: The antigen is not known.

The CDR3 contains 15 residues. Germline CDR1 and CDR2: SGHTA and FQGNSA. The V gene lost 5 bases and the J gene lost 5 bases, with 18 bases spanning the gap. UMIs and a universal primer site were added when TCR cDNA was made by 5'RACE template switching. MiXCR, applied by TCRdb to the 5' RACE reads, yields one record per CDR3 protein. The sample holds about 310,000 distinct CDR3 sequences, around 3.6% seen once. The chain recombines TRBV7-2 with TRBJ1-1; weak D call: TRBD1 (6 bases). This clonotype was obtained from a man younger than 30 who received the YFV17D yellow fever vaccine. Material: PBMCs, obtained on the day of the yellow fever booster vaccination. CDR3 DNA sequence: TGTGCCAGCAGCCCCTCGGGGGGGGCAGATACTGAAGCTTTCTTT. Translated: CASSPSGGADTEAFF.